These T cell receptor beta chains were read from a single sample in a study of shared clonotypes between healthy human individuals. Profiling relied on immunoSEQ multiplex PCR, and the TCRdb table lists in-frame clones only, not all of them. The sample has about 2 million clones, less than 95% seen once. Material: naive CD8+ T cells sorted from blood. These receptors all come from a man between 18 and 35 years old in good health. The CDR3 runs from the conserved cysteine through the conserved F or W. D genes are given only for firm matches.

j_call: TRBJ2-7; v_call: TRBV27; d_call: .; cdr3_aa: CASSLWEARSLLSYEQYF
j_call: TRBJ2-3; v_call: TRBV30; d_call: .; cdr3_aa: CAWSPISGETGDTQYF
j_call: TRBJ2-3; v_call: TRBV4-3; d_call: .; cdr3_aa: CASSQVPSTDTQYF
j_call: TRBJ1-2; v_call: TRBV5-3; d_call: .; cdr3_aa: CAIRVYGYTF
j_call: TRBJ2-7; v_call: TRBV5-8; d_call: TRBD1; cdr3_aa: CASSNRARIQGGEQYF
j_call: TRBJ1-2; v_call: TRBV10-3; d_call: .; cdr3_aa: CAISEPGNYGYTF
j_call: TRBJ2-7; v_call: TRBV15; d_call: .; cdr3_aa: CATSTGTAENYEQYF
j_call: TRBJ1-1; v_call: TRBV6-6; d_call: .; cdr3_aa: CASSLQGTSNTEAFF
j_call: TRBJ2-2; v_call: TRBV10-3; d_call: TRBD1; cdr3_aa: CAISEWDRINPGELFF
j_call: TRBJ2-3; v_call: TRBV5-8; d_call: TRBD2; cdr3_aa: CASSLLAGDTDTQYF
j_call: TRBJ1-5; v_call: TRBV19; d_call: .; cdr3_aa: CAISSGNQPQHF
j_call: TRBJ1-5; v_call: TRBV4-1; d_call: TRBD1; cdr3_aa: CASSRTGEGNQPQHF
j_call: TRBJ2-7; v_call: TRBV30; d_call: TRBD2; cdr3_aa: CAWSVGASGLLSEQYF
j_call: TRBJ1-4; v_call: TRBV27; d_call: .; cdr3_aa: CASSSAPGILRGEKLFF
j_call: TRBJ1-1; v_call: TRBV27; d_call: .; cdr3_aa: CASSLAEENTEAFF
j_call: TRBJ2-7; v_call: TRBV7-9; d_call: .; cdr3_aa: CASSLGLGAEAYEQYF
j_call: TRBJ2-2; v_call: TRBV2; d_call: TRBD2; cdr3_aa: CASSDPIREETGELFF
j_call: TRBJ2-1; v_call: TRBV9; d_call: .; cdr3_aa: CASSVGSLSYNEQFF
j_call: TRBJ1-1; v_call: TRBV6-5; d_call: .; cdr3_aa: CASSYYLGGAEAFF
j_call: TRBJ1-2; v_call: TRBV28; d_call: .; cdr3_aa: CASSYRWTDGYTF
j_call: TRBJ2-5; v_call: TRBV30; d_call: .; cdr3_aa: CAWSVLGAGGETQYF
j_call: TRBJ2-7; v_call: TRBV6-5; d_call: .; cdr3_aa: CASSYPAEQYF
j_call: TRBJ2-1; v_call: TRBV9; d_call: .; cdr3_aa: CASSASGTRNEQFF
j_call: TRBJ2-1; v_call: TRBV4-1; d_call: TRBD2; cdr3_aa: CASSQGLAGANEQFF
j_call: TRBJ2-4; v_call: TRBV15; d_call: .; cdr3_aa: CATSVGGEAKNIQYF
j_call: TRBJ1-1; v_call: TRBV5-1; d_call: TRBD1; cdr3_aa: CASSPWTGGNTEAFF
j_call: TRBJ2-2; v_call: TRBV11-2; d_call: .; cdr3_aa: CASSPTGGELFF
j_call: TRBJ2-3; v_call: TRBV7-9; d_call: .; cdr3_aa: CASSSQGPALDTQYF
j_call: TRBJ1-2; v_call: TRBV10-3; d_call: TRBD1; cdr3_aa: CAVLGRQGGYGYTF
j_call: TRBJ1-1; v_call: TRBV4-2; d_call: TRBD1; cdr3_aa: CASSQVGPGQGRVGNTEAFF
j_call: TRBJ2-3; v_call: TRBV28; d_call: TRBD1; cdr3_aa: CASSLRLPGTGGGNTQYF
j_call: TRBJ2-1; v_call: TRBV6-1; d_call: TRBD1; cdr3_aa: CASSGDRGSYNEQFF
j_call: TRBJ2-1; v_call: TRBV27; d_call: .; cdr3_aa: CASSLGLRRAYNEQFF
j_call: TRBJ2-2; v_call: TRBV19; d_call: .; cdr3_aa: CASSPLFPRELFF
j_call: TRBJ2-7; v_call: TRBV6-5; d_call: .; cdr3_aa: CASSYPGTEQYF
j_call: TRBJ2-1; v_call: TRBV13; d_call: TRBD2; cdr3_aa: CASSLRAGAADEQFF
j_call: TRBJ1-4; v_call: TRBV6-4; d_call: .; cdr3_aa: CASSEGATNEKLFF
j_call: TRBJ1-1; v_call: TRBV6-5; d_call: .; cdr3_aa: CASSYPPKASVEAFF
j_call: TRBJ2-3; v_call: TRBV9; d_call: TRBD2; cdr3_aa: CASSVWEGDTQYF
j_call: TRBJ1-6; v_call: TRBV28; d_call: .; cdr3_aa: CASSLGGSPLHF
j_call: TRBJ2-3; v_call: TRBV19; d_call: TRBD2; cdr3_aa: CASSIEAGGWMNTQYF
j_call: TRBJ1-6; v_call: TRBV6-4; d_call: TRBD1; cdr3_aa: CASSDEGQGPSPLHF
j_call: TRBJ2-7; v_call: TRBV18; d_call: TRBD1; cdr3_aa: CASSPLDRDEQYF
j_call: TRBJ2-3; v_call: TRBV13; d_call: TRBD2; cdr3_aa: CASSLETSGRGNTQYF